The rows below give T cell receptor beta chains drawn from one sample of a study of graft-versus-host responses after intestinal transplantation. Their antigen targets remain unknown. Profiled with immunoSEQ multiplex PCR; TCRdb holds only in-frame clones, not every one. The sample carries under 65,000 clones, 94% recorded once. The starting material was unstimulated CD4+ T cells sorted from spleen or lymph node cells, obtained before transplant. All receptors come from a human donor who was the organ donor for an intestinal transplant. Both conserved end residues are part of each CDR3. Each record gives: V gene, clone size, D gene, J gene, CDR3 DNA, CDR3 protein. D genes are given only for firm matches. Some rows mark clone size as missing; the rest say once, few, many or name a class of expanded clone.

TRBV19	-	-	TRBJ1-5	TGTGCCAGTAGTATCCTCGCAGGGGCTCAGCCCCAGCATTTT	CASSILAGAQPQHF
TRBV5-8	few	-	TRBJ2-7	TGTGCCAGCAGCTTGGATGTGGTCTTCCACGAGCAGTACTTC	CASSLDVVFHEQYF
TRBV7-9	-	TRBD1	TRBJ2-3	TGTGCCAGCAGCTTTTTACCAGGGGGAAGGGGCACAGATACGCAGTATTTT	CASSFLPGGRGTDTQYF
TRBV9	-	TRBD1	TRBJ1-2	TGTCGCCCGGGCGACAGGGGAGAGTATGGCTACACCTTC	CRPGDRGEYGYTF
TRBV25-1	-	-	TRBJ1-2	TGTGCCAGCAGTGCCTCCCTCGGACGGTCTCACTATGGCTACACCTTC	CASSASLGRSHYGYTF
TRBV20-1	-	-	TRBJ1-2	TGCAGTGCTAGCCGGGACTATGGCTACACCTTC	CSASRDYGYTF
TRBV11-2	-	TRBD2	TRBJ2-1	TGTGCCAGCAGCTTACGGGCTTGGGGCGGCGGGGGTGAGCAGTTCTTC	CASSLRAWGGGGEQFF
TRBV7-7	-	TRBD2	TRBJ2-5	TGTGCTAGCAGCGCAGCGGGGGGGCAAGAGACCCAGTACTTC	CASSAAGGQETQYF
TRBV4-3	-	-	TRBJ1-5	TGCGCCAGCAGCCAACCACCGAGCAATCAGCCCCAGCATTTT	CASSQPPSNQPQHF
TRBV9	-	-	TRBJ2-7	TGTGCCCGTGGACAGCCCCATTACGAGCAGTACTTC	CARGQPHYEQYF
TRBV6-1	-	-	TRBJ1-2	TGTGCCAGCAGATACGGACTGGAAGCTAACTATGGCTACACCTTC	CASRYGLEANYGYTF
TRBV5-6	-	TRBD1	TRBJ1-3	TGTGCCAGCAGCCTCAGGGGGCCGGGCTCTGGAAACACCATATATTTT	CASSLRGPGSGNTIYF
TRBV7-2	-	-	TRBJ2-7	TGTGCCAGCAGCTTGGCCAGGAAAAGCTCCTACGAGCAGTACTTC	CASSLARKSSYEQYF
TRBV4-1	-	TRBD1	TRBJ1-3	TGCGCCAGCAGCCAAGTTGGGGACAGGGGTGGCTCTGGAAACACCATATATTTT	CASSQVGDRGGSGNTIYF
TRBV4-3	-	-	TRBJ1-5	TGCGCCAGCAGCCAAGTGATAGGGGCTAGCAATCAGCCCCAGCATTTT	CASSQVIGASNQPQHF
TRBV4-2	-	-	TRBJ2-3	TGTGCCAGCAGCCAAGATTTGGCGCGCGGTAAGAGGGATACGCAGTATTTT	CASSQDLARGKRDTQYF
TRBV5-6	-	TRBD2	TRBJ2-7	TGTGCCAGCAGCTCGGGGTCGCGGGGGGCGGTCTTC	CASSSGSRGAVF
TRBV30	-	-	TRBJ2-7	TGTGCCTGGAACAGGGACTCCTACGAGCAGTACTTC	CAWNRDSYEQYF
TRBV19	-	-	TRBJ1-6	TGTGCCAGTGGAGAATACTCCTATAATTCACCCCTCCACTTT	CASGEYSYNSPLHF
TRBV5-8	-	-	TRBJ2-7	TGTGCCAGCAGCCTCTCCCACGAGCAGTACTTC	CASSLSHEQYF
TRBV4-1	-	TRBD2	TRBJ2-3	TGCGCCAGCAGCCGAACTCAAGAACTGGGACTAGTGGGTTCCGATACGCAGTATTTT	CASSRTQELGLVGSDTQYF
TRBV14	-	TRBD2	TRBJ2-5	TGTGCCAGCAGCCGACGACTAGCGGCCCAAGAGACCCAGTACTTC	CASSRRLAAQETQYF
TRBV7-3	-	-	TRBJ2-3	TGTGCCAGCAGCTTAGCGCCCCCGGGACACGGGGTCACAGATACGCAGTATTTT	CASSLAPPGHGVTDTQYF
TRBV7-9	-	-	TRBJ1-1	TGTGCCAGCAGCTTAATTGCCGGGGCCCCTGAAGCTTTCTTT	CASSLIAGAPEAFF
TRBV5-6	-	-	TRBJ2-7	TGTGCCAGCAGCTTTGAGGGGTACTTTCCCGAGCAGTACTTC	CASSFEGYFPEQYF
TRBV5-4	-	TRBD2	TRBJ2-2	TGTGCCAGCAGCGCACTAGCGGGGGGGCGGACCGGGGAGCTGTTTTTT	CASSALAGGRTGELFF
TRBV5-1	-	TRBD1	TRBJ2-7	TGCGCCAGCAGCTTCACGGGACAGGAATACGAGCAGTACTTC	CASSFTGQEYEQYF
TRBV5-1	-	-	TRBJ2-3	TGCGCCAGCAGCCCGCGTTTATGGGCTAGCACAGATACGCAGTATTTT	CASSPRLWASTDTQYF
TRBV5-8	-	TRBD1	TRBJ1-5	TGTGCCAGCAGCTTGGGAGGGCGAAGGGGGCCTGTTCAGCCCCAGCATTTT	CASSLGGRRGPVQPQHF
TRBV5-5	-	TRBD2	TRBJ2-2	TGTGCCAGCAGCGGACTAGCGGGGGGTGGACCCGGGGAGCTGTTTTTT	CASSGLAGGGPGELFF
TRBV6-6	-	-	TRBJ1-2	TGTGCCAGCAGTTACTCAGGTTGGCAAGGCTACACCTTC	CASSYSGWQGYTF
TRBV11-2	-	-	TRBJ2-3	TGTGCCAGCAGCTTAGGGGTTGGTTCGGATACGCAGTATTTT	CASSLGVGSDTQYF
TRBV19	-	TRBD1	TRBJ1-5	TGTGCCAGTAGTAGGGACAGGGTTCAGCCCCAGCATTTT	CASSRDRVQPQHF
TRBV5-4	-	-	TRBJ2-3	TGTGCCAGCAGCAACAAGGGCGGAGATACGCAGTATTTT	CASSNKGGDTQYF
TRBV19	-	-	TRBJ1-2	TGTGCCAGTAGTATAGGGCCTCCGGGCTATGGCTACACCTTC	CASSIGPPGYGYTF
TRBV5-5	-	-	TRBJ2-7	TGTGCCAGCAGCTTGCACAGGACGGACGCCTACGAGCAGTACTTC	CASSLHRTDAYEQYF
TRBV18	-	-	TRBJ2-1	TGTGCCAGCTCACCAATGTCCCCGTACTCGAACAATGAGCAGTTCTTC	CASSPMSPYSNNEQFF
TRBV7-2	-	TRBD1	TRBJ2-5	TGTGCCAGCAGCTCCGGGACAGGGCAAGAGACCCAGTACTTC	CASSSGTGQETQYF
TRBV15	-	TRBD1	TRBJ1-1	TGTGCCACCAGCAGCGGACAGGTTTCGGACACTGAAGCTTTCTTT	CATSSGQVSDTEAFF
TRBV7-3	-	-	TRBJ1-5	TGTGCCAGCAGCCCCCGGGTTTCCCAGACTCTCAATCAGCCCCAGCATTTT	CASSPRVSQTLNQPQHF
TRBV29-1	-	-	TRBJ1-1	TGCAGCGTTCGTCCCTTGATGAACACTGAAGCTTTCTTT	CSVRPLMNTEAFF
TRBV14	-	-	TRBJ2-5	TGTGCCAGCAGCCTCCCCCGAACACAGTACCAAGAGACCCAGTACTTC	CASSLPRTQYQETQYF
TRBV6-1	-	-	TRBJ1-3	TGTGCCAGCAGTGAAATAGGGGGGGGGATCTTTGGAAACACCATATATTTT	CASSEIGGGIFGNTIYF
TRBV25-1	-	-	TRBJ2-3	TGTGCCAGCAGACGGGGCCAGCCCACAGATACGCAGTATTTT	CASRRGQPTDTQYF
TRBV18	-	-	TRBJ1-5	TGTGCCAGCTCACGCCAGGGCGGAGGTCAGCCCCAGCATTTT	CASSRQGGGQPQHF
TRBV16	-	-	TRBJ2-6	TGTGCCAGCAGCCACTTCAGGGAAACAGGGGCCAACGTCCTGACTTTC	CASSHFRETGANVLTF
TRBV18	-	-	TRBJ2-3	TGTGCCAGCTCACGTCTCACCGCGGGGGCCTCCCAGGATACGCAGTATTTT	CASSRLTAGASQDTQYF
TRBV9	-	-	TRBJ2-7	TGTGCCAGCAGCGTAGAGCCTCCTCGAGGGCGTTCCTACGAGCAGTACTTC	CASSVEPPRGRSYEQYF
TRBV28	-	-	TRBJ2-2	TGTGCCAGCTTGAAGGACACCGGGGAGCTGTTTTTT	CASLKDTGELFF
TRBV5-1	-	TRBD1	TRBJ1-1	TGCGCCAGCAGCTTAACAGGGGACACTGAAGCTTTCTTT	CASSLTGDTEAFF
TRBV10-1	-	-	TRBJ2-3	TGCGCCAGCAGTGAGACAGGAGTTTCTAGCACAGATACGCAGTATTTT	CASSETGVSSTDTQYF
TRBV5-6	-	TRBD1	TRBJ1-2	TGTGCCAGCAGCCATCGGACAGGGGGCCGGTATGGCTACACCTTC	CASSHRTGGRYGYTF
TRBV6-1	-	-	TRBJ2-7	TGTGCCAGCACCAAGGGGTGGGGGTCAGACGAGCAGTACTTC	CASTKGWGSDEQYF
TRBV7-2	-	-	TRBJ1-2	TGTGCCAGCAGCCCTGGGGGGGGCAGCTATGGCTACACCTTC	CASSPGGGSYGYTF
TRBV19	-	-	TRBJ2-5	TGTGCCAGTAGTATAGTGGCAGATCAAGAGACCCAGTACTTC	CASSIVADQETQYF
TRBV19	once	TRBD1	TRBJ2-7	TGTGCCAGTAGTATGGAGGGACAGGTAGGCCGGGACGAGCAGTACTTC	CASSMEGQVGRDEQYF
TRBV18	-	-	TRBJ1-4	TGTGCCAGCTCACCACGGCCGGGGACACTCGGAGCAACTAATGAAAAACTGTTTTTT	CASSPRPGTLGATNEKLFF
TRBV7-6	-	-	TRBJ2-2	TGTGCCAGCAGCTTAGGGAACACCGGGGAGCTGTTTTTT	CASSLGNTGELFF